The T cell receptor beta chain under discussion was sequenced for a study of beta chain features in type 1 diabetes. In the study overall: Analysis included around 99,000,000 sorted cells drawn from all samples.

Every isolated RNA sample was fully reverse transcribed, so sequencing captured expressed TCRB transcripts. Profiled with immunoSEQ multiplex PCR; TCRdb holds only in-frame clones, not every one. The sample lists hundreds of thousands of clones; roughly 15% were seen once. In germline, CDR1 is SGHTA, CDR2 FQGNSA. CDR3 length equals 16 residues. Trimming stripped 1 base from V and 4 bases from J, with 15 bases between. Every donor provided one heparinised blood draw, which averaged around 110 mL. The sample comprised naive CD4+ T cells from blood. This TCR derives from a man younger than 35 in good health. The chain uses TRBV7-2 and TRBJ2-3; possible D gene TRBD2, 6 bases. This CDR3 is CASSLVGASVADTQYF. The CDR3 DNA follows: TGTGCCAGCAGCTTAGTTGGGGCTAGCGTGGCAGATACGCAGTATTTT. Full variable domain (remainder filled in from reference TRBV7-2 and TRBJ2-3): GAGVSQSPSNKVTEKGKDVELRCDPISGHTALYWYRQSLGQGLEFLIYFQGNSAPDKSGLPSDRFSAERTGGSVSTLTIQRTQQEDSAVYLCASSLVGASVADTQYFGPGTRLTVL.